These T cell receptor beta chains were read from a single sample in a study of blood T cell repertoires in COVID-19. Data came from immunoSEQ multiplex PCR; TCRdb stores just in-frame clones and leaves some out. Here the sample spans 30,000 or so clones, 89% being singletons. Sequenced sample: peripheral blood. Every receptor here comes from a woman aged 40 to 50 with active or convalescent COVID-19. CDR3s include the opening cysteine and the closing phenylalanine or tryptophan. The order of the fields is clone size, V gene, J gene, D gene, CDR3 protein, CDR3 DNA. A D gene is named only where the DNA matches it firmly. Part of the rows lack a size; the others show once, few, many or a class for expanded clones.

.	TRBV9	TRBJ1-1	.	CASSVGPPMGMNTEAFF	TGTGCCAGCAGCGTAGGGCCCCCTATGGGCATGAACACTGAAGCTTTCTTT
.	TRBV7-9	TRBJ2-2	TRBD1	CASRPGQGTGNTGELFF	TGTGCCAGCAGACCGGGACAGGGGACTGGGAACACCGGGGAGCTGTTTTTT
.	TRBV9	TRBJ1-5	.	CASSLAEGEPQHF	TGTGCCAGCAGCCTCGCGGAGGGAGAGCCCCAGCATTTT
.	TRBV29-1	TRBJ2-1	TRBD2	CSGRTSGGIYNEQFF	TGCAGCGGTAGGACTAGCGGGGGAATCTACAATGAGCAGTTCTTC
.	TRBV28	TRBJ1-5	TRBD1	CASSPPDRGANQPQHF	TGTGCCAGCAGCCCCCCCGACAGGGGCGCGAATCAGCCCCAGCATTTT
.	TRBV7-8	TRBJ2-7	TRBD1	CASSYRDRPYEQYF	TGTGCCAGCAGCTACCGGGACAGGCCCTACGAGCAGTACTTC
.	TRBV18	TRBJ1-2	TRBD1	CASSPPTGVGYTF	TGTGCCAGCTCACCCCCGACAGGGGTCGGCTACACCTTC
.	TRBV18	TRBJ2-7	TRBD2	CASSPRLAGDARGEQYF	TGTGCCAGCTCACCACGGCTAGCGGGGGATGCGAGGGGCGAGCAGTACTTC
.	TRBV28	TRBJ1-4	.	CASSLSGGREKLFF	TGTGCCAGCAGTTTATCCGGGGGGAGGGAAAAACTGTTTTTT
.	TRBV5-1	TRBJ2-5	TRBD2	CASNIAGEETQYF	TGCGCCAGCAACATAGCGGGGGAAGAGACCCAGTACTTC
.	TRBV19	TRBJ1-6	.	CASTTRIGQYSPLHF	TGTGCCAGTACCACGCGTATTGGACAGTATTCACCCCTCCACTTT
few	TRBV5-5	TRBJ1-1	TRBD1	CASSPGQPNTEAFF	TGTGCCAGCAGCCCGGGACAGCCGAACACTGAAGCTTTCTTT
.	TRBV4-3	TRBJ2-7	.	CASSLRVSYEQYF	TGCGCCAGCAGCCTCAGGGTGTCCTACGAGCAGTACTTC
few	TRBV4-1	TRBJ1-1	.	CASSPPGEGRAGDTEAFF	TGCGCCAGCAGCCCTCCCGGCGAAGGAAGGGCGGGGGACACTGAAGCTTTCTTT
.	TRBV27	TRBJ2-1	TRBD2	CASSYASGVYNEQFF	TGTGCCAGCAGCTACGCTAGCGGGGTCTACAATGAGCAGTTCTTC
.	TRBV5-5	TRBJ1-6	.	CASSLEPYSGNNSPLHF	TGTGCCAGCAGCTTGGAGCCCTACTCAGGAAATAATTCACCCCTCCACTTT
.	TRBV28	TRBJ1-6	.	CASKTGEGRGSPLHF	TGTGCCAGCAAGACGGGAGAAGGCCGTGGTTCACCCCTCCACTTT
.	TRBV10-3	TRBJ2-7	.	CATRQYEQYF	TGTGCTACCCGACAGTACGAGCAGTACTTC
.	TRBV6-5	TRBJ1-3	.	CASSMTDGNTIYF	TGTGCCAGCAGTATGACAGATGGAAACACCATATATTTT
.	TRBV7-9	TRBJ1-1	.	CASSLGQFAEAFF	TGTGCCAGCAGCCTCGGACAGTTCGCTGAAGCTTTCTTT
.	TRBV24-1	TRBJ2-3	TRBD2	CATSEPASGSTDTQYF	TGTGCCACCAGTGAACCGGCTAGCGGGAGCACAGATACGCAGTATTTT
.	TRBV3-1/TRBV3-2	TRBJ2-2	.	CASSQVLPGELFF	TGTGCCAGCAGCCAAGTACTCCCCGGGGAGCTGTTTTTT
.	TRBV12-3/TRBV12-4	TRBJ2-3	TRBD2	CASGLAATDTQYF	TGTGCCAGCGGACTAGCGGCCACAGATACGCAGTATTTT
once	TRBV5-4	TRBJ2-7	TRBD2	CASRPSGRRGEQYF	TGTGCCAGCAGACCTAGCGGGAGACGGGGCGAGCAGTACTTC
.	TRBV28	TRBJ1-2	TRBD1	CASSPPGTGGGNYGYTF	TGTGCCAGCAGTCCCCCCGGGACAGGGGGAGGGAACTATGGCTACACCTTC
.	TRBV11-2	TRBJ1-1	TRBD1	CASSLKGAPTEAFF	TGTGCCAGCAGCTTAAAGGGGGCGCCCACTGAAGCTTTCTTT
.	TRBV7-3	TRBJ2-3	.	CASSRAGGSTDTQYF	TGTGCCAGCAGCCGGGCAGGGGGGAGCACAGATACGCAGTATTTT
once	TRBV21-1	TRBJ2-1	.	CASSKVAGGGNEQFF	TGTGCCAGCAGCAAAGTAGCGGGAGGCGGGAATGAGCAGTTCTTC
.	TRBV30	TRBJ1-3	.	CAWSYSSGNTIYF	TGTGCCTGGAGCTACAGCTCTGGAAACACCATATATTTT
.	TRBV27	TRBJ2-2	.	CASSPELWRTGELFF	TGTGCCAGCAGTCCGGAGCTCTGGCGCACCGGGGAGCTGTTTTTT
.	TRBV25-1	TRBJ1-4	TRBD1	CASKTTGAANEKLFF	TGTGCCAGCAAGACGACAGGGGCCGCTAATGAAAAACTGTTTTTT
.	TRBV9	TRBJ2-3	.	CASSPSTDTQYF	TGTGCCAGCAGCCCTAGCACAGATACGCAGTATTTT
.	TRBV3-1/TRBV3-2	TRBJ2-7	TRBD2	CASTGLAGAYEQYF	TGTGCCAGCACCGGACTAGCGGGGGCCTACGAGCAGTACTTC
.	TRBV11-2	TRBJ2-1	TRBD2	CASSPGTSGGAYNEQFF	TGTGCCAGCAGCCCCGGGACTAGCGGGGGAGCCTACAATGAGCAGTTCTTC
once	TRBV19	TRBJ2-7	TRBD1	CASSISPTGGIYEQYF	TGTGCCAGTAGTATATCCCCCACAGGGGGCATCTACGAGCAGTACTTC
.	TRBV5-8	TRBJ1-5	TRBD1	CASRLPGQGLGNQPQHF	TGTGCCAGCAGATTACCGGGACAGGGACTCGGCAATCAGCCCCAGCATTTT
.	TRBV5-1	TRBJ1-1	.	CASSLDGLNTEAFF	TGCGCCAGCAGCTTGGATGGCCTGAACACTGAAGCTTTCTTT
.	TRBV5-1	TRBJ2-3	TRBD2	CASSLEPGLAGLGLGDTQYF	TGCGCCAGCAGCCTGGAGCCGGGACTAGCGGGGTTGGGTCTGGGAGATACGCAGTATTTT